The 21 T cell receptor beta chains below all came from one sample that was sequenced in a study of blood T cell repertoires in COVID-19. TCRdb keeps only in-frame clones here, not all; method: immunoSEQ multiplex PCR. The sample gives over 250,000 clones, over 85% of which show up once; 1.5% to 2% is in the top ten. Sequenced: PBMCs or T cells enriched from blood (not recorded which). All receptors derive from a woman aged 55-69 years who had recovered from COVID-19.

This clone was seen once. The chain links TRBV5-1 to TRBJ1-1, with D possibly matching TRBD1 (6 bases). Germline CDR1 SGHRS, CDR2 YFSETQ. This CDR3 comprises 15 residues. Trimming removed 4 bases from V and 1 base from J, with 14 bases in between. The CDR3 here is CASSAAPDRNTEAFF. For the CDR3, the DNA is TGCGCCAGCAGCGCCGCCCCGGACAGGAACACTGAAGCTTTCTTT.

The gene calls are TRBV9 and TRBJ2-5, with 10 nucleotides matching TRBD1. CDR1 and CDR2 (germline): SGDLS, YYNGEE. V was clipped by 6 bases and J by 5 bases; unmatched bases: 10. CDR3 length equals 15 residues. CDR3 coding DNA: TGTGCCAGCAACCGGGACAGGGGCAGTGGGGAGACCCAGTACTTC. Its protein product is CASNRDRGSGETQYF.

The CDR3 nucleotides read TGCAGCGTTGAGGGCAGCTATGATACGCAGTATTTT. Its translation: CSVEGSYDTQYF. The chain has TRBV29-1 and TRBJ2-3; no clear D gene. The germline gives CDR1 SQVTM, CDR2 ANQGSEA. With 3 bases removed from V and 6 bases from J, the gap between germline ends came to 10 bases. This CDR3 contains 12 residues.

The J gene is TRBJ1-6, the V gene TRBV11-2, with TRBD1 as a possible D gene (6 bases). CDR3 length: 13 residues. Per germline, CDR1 SGHAT and CDR2 FQNNGV. V gave up 4 bases and J gave up 7 bases, with 8 bases separating them. CDR3 amino acids: CASSWTANSPLHF. CDR3 DNA: TGTGCCAGCAGCTGGACAGCCAATTCACCCCTCCACTTT.

The chain has TRBV28 and TRBJ1-1, with D possibly TRBD1 on 6 matching bases. V was clipped by 4 bases and J by 5 bases, with 17 bases between them. From germline, CDR1 is MDHEN and CDR2 SYDVKM. There are 15 residues in the CDR3. The CDR3 DNA reads TGTGCCAGCAGTTCAGCCCTACAGGGAAGGACTGAAGCTTTCTTT. It encodes CASSSALQGRTEAFF.

The chain uses TRBV18 and TRBJ2-1; D is perhaps TRBD1 (6 bases). V gave up 3 bases and J gave up 4 bases, with 7 bases separating them. The germline CDR1 and CDR2 sequences are KGHSH and LQKENI. The CDR3 covers 13 residues. In DNA form, the CDR3 reads TGTGCCAGCTCACCGGACAGTTACAATGAGCAGTTCTTC. Encoded protein: CASSPDSYNEQFF.

This chain joins TRBV10-3 and TRBJ2-3; 7 bases are a match to TRBD2. The CDR3 has 11 residues. V lost 6 bases to trimming and J lost 7 bases; unmatched junction nucleotides: 1. CDR1 ENHRY and CDR2 SYGVKD come from the germline V gene. Here the CDR3 DNA reads TGTGCCATCAGAGCGGGGTATACGCAGTATTTT. Protein: CAIRAGYTQYF.

This chain links TRBV5-5 with TRBJ2-5; 9 bases fit TRBD2. This CDR3 spans 14 amino acids. The V gene's germline CDR1 is SGHKS and CDR2 YYEKEE (reference sequence). J gave up 2 bases and V 2 bases, and 1 base lay outside the gene matches. In DNA, the CDR3 is TGTGCCAGCAGCTTTAGCGGGGGACAAGAGACCCAGTACTTC. Protein: CASSFSGGQETQYF.

CDR3 coding DNA: TGTGCCAGCAGCCCGAGGAGGGCCCATCAGCCCCAGCATTTT. This encodes CASSPRRAHQPQHF. The V gene is TRBV6-5, the J gene TRBJ1-5, with D unresolved. Trimming shortened V by 6 bases and J by 5 bases, and 14 bases separated the two germline ends. Looked up from germline, CDR1 is MNHEY and CDR2 is SVGAGI. The CDR3 contains 14 residues.

The chain couples TRBV6-5 to TRBJ2-7, with TRBD1 identical over 8 bases. The germline gives CDR1 MNHEY, CDR2 SVGAGI. J gave up 7 bases and V 1 base, and 6 bases lay outside the gene matches. The CDR3 spans 14 residues. CDR3 in amino acids: CASSYFPDREEQYF. The DNA of the CDR3 is TGTGCCAGCAGTTACTTCCCGGACAGGGAGGAGCAGTACTTC.

The V and J genes are TRBV19 and TRBJ2-7; 7 bases agree with TRBD2. Germline values: CDR1 LNHDA, CDR2 SQIVND (reference sequence). The ends lost 1 base at V and 3 bases at J; junction bases unmatched: 6. The CDR3 covers 15 residues. CDR3 region: CASSIAGGGVYEQYF. As DNA, the CDR3 is TGTGCCAGTAGTATAGCTGGGGGGGGTGTCTACGAGCAGTACTTC.

This clone came up a few times. V is TRBV4-2 and J is TRBJ2-3, with 10 bases aligning to TRBD2. Unmatched junction bases numbered 8, after V lost 1 base and J lost 4 bases. CDR1 and CDR2 (germline): LGHNA, YNFKEQ. The CDR3 extends over 17 amino acids. The CDR3 loop is CASSQASGGAWADTQYF. The CDR3 DNA is TGTGCCAGCAGCCAAGCCAGCGGGGGGGCCTGGGCAGATACGCAGTATTTT.

CDR3 protein: CASTGLQGLQPQHF. The CDR3 bases are TGTGCCAGTACAGGCCTCCAGGGGCTGCAGCCCCAGCATTTT. The genes are TRBV19 and TRBJ1-5; possibly TRBD1 for D (6 bases). CDR1 is LNHDA, CDR2 SQIVND, per germline (reference sequence). Deletions cut 7 bases from V and 7 bases from J, with 17 bases between. The CDR3 loop spans 14 amino acids.

The chain joins TRBV5-4 to TRBJ2-4; TRBD2 aligns across 10 bases. The CDR3 spans 15 residues. V trimming: 3 bases; J trimming: 8 bases; junction bases outside the gene matches: 8. CDR1 and CDR2 from the germline V gene are SGHNT and YYREEE (reference sequence). Here the CDR3 DNA reads TGTGCCAGCAGCTATGAGGGACTAGCGAGGCACATTCAGTACTTC. Translated, it gives CASSYEGLARHIQYF.

The chain recombines TRBV5-4 with TRBJ2-2, with 10 bases lining up with TRBD2. The CDR3 consists of 15 residues. Losses at the gene ends were 5 bases for V and 2 bases for J; bases not matched to a gene: 3. Per the germline V gene, CDR1 is SGHNT and CDR2 is YYREEE (reference sequence). Here the CDR3 DNA reads TGTGCCAGCAGACCTAGCGGGAGAAACACCGGGGAGCTGTTTTTT. Residues: CASRPSGRNTGELFF. Looking up the rest from reference TRBV5-4 and TRBJ2-2 gives the full variable domain: ETGVTQSPTHLIKTRGQQVTLRCSSQSGHNTVSWYQQALGQGPQFIFQYYREEENGRGNFPPRFSGLQFPNYSSELNVNALELDDSALYLCASRPSGRNTGELFFGEGSRLTVL.

The chain is built from TRBV2 and TRBJ2-1; D might be TRBD1 (6 bases). The CDR3 is made up of 11 amino acids. Germline V lookup: CDR1 SNHLY, CDR2 FYNNEI. Trimming took 10 bases from V and 8 from J, leaving 12 bases between them. DNA for the CDR3: TGTGCCATCGTACAGGGCTATGAGCAGTTCTTC. Encoded protein: CAIVQGYEQFF.

V and J are TRBV3-1 (or the pseudogene TRBV3-2) and TRBJ1-2; 10 bases match TRBD1. The CDR3 spans 15 residues. Germline assignment: CDR1 LGHDT and CDR2 YNNKEL (reference sequence). The V and J ends lost 3 bases and 1 base, in that order; junction bases with no gene match: 2. The CDR3 DNA is TGTGCCAGCAGCCAGGGACAGGGGAGTAACTATGGCTACACCTTC. It yields the protein CASSQGQGSNYGYTF.

This clone was counted a few times. This chain connects TRBV2 to TRBJ2-3; 7 bases line up with TRBD2. This CDR3 is 15 amino acids long. Germline loops: CDR1 SNHLY, CDR2 FYNNEI. V lost 3 bases and J lost 2; bases outside the gene matches: 5. The CDR3 loop reads CASSDRAGVTDTQYF. CDR3 in DNA: TGTGCCAGCAGTGATAGGGCGGGAGTCACAGATACGCAGTATTTT. The full variable domain, completed using reference TRBV2 and TRBJ2-3, is EPEVTQTPSHQVTQMGQEVILRCVPISNHLYFYWYRQILGQKVEFLVSFYNNEISEKSEIFDDQFSVERPDGSNFTLKIRSTKLEDSAMYFCASSDRAGVTDTQYFGPGTRLTVL.

The V and J genes are TRBV28 and TRBJ1-1, with 10 bases identical to TRBD1. The CDR3 has 14 residues. Trimming took 5 bases from V and 7 from J; bases not matched to a gene: 7. Germline V gene lookup returns CDR1 MDHEN and CDR2 SYDVKM. Written as DNA, the CDR3 is TGTGCCAGCAGTACCAGACAGGGGGCAGGTGAAGCTTTCTTT. The encoded protein is CASSTRQGAGEAFF.

This clone was picked up a small number of times. This chain connects TRBV5-1 to TRBJ2-7; possible D gene TRBD1, 6 bases. CDR1 is SGHRS, CDR2 YFSETQ, per germline. This CDR3 spans 14 amino acids. V lost 5 bases and J 0 bases, leaving 12 bases between the germline ends. The CDR3 is CASRRGTSSYEQYF. CDR3 in DNA: TGCGCCAGCAGGCGTGGGACAAGCTCCTACGAGCAGTACTTC.

The gene calls are TRBV28 and TRBJ2-4, with TRBD2 identical over 8 bases. This CDR3 has 15 residues. Trimming removed 10 bases from V and 0 bases from J; junction bases left unmatched: 8. CDR1 is MDHEN, CDR2 SYDVKM, per germline. CDR3 sequence (DNA): TGTGCCACCGCCAGCGGGGGACTAGCCAAAAACATTCAGTACTTC. Its translation is CATASGGLAKNIQYF.